These T cell receptor beta chains were read from a single sample in a study of T-cell memory formation after mild COVID-19. TCRdb re-analysed the 5' RACE reads in MiXCR, keeping a single row per CDR3 protein. This table holds a few hundred thousand distinct CDR3 sequences, 20% to 30% found once. The sample was PBMCs or a T cell subset sorted from them (not recorded which). The receptor set was obtained from an adult woman who had mild COVID-19 (a few samples of this study predate the infection). Cell type and time point are not known. The CDR3 runs from the conserved cysteine through the conserved F or W. D genes are given only for firm matches. Not every row has a clone size; where given, it reads once, few, many or a size class.

J gene: TRBJ1-5
clone size: once
V gene: TRBV18
D gene: -
CDR3 DNA: TGTGCCAGCTCACCCCATAGCAATCAGCCCCAGCATTTT
CDR3 protein: CASSPHSNQPQHF

J gene: TRBJ2-5
clone size: -
V gene: TRBV5-1
D gene: -
CDR3 DNA: TGCGCCAGCAGCGCCCGGGACCTCAGAGAGACCCAGTACTTC
CDR3 protein: CASSARDLRETQYF

J gene: TRBJ2-1
clone size: many
V gene: TRBV3-1
D gene: -
CDR3 DNA: TGTGCCAGCAGCCAAGCAGCTAGCGCTCCCTACAATGAGCAGTTCTTC
CDR3 protein: CASSQAASAPYNEQFF

J gene: TRBJ2-1
clone size: -
V gene: TRBV7-8
D gene: TRBD2
CDR3 DNA: TGTGCCAGCAGCTTAGTTTGGGGGGGAAATGAGCAGTTCTTC
CDR3 protein: CASSLVWGGNEQFF

J gene: TRBJ2-7
clone size: -
V gene: TRBV12-3/TRBV12-4
D gene: -
CDR3 DNA: TGTGCCAGCAGTTTTTGGTCAGGGAACGAGCAGTACTTC
CDR3 protein: CASSFWSGNEQYF

J gene: TRBJ2-3
clone size: few
V gene: TRBV5-4
D gene: -
CDR3 DNA: TGTGCCAGCAGCTTGGATTGGACGGGAACAGATACGCAGTATTTT
CDR3 protein: CASSLDWTGTDTQYF

J gene: TRBJ2-3
clone size: few
V gene: TRBV5-1
D gene: TRBD2
CDR3 DNA: TGCGCCAGCAGCGCCGGACTAGCGGGGGCTCGCACAGATACGCAGTATTTT
CDR3 protein: CASSAGLAGARTDTQYF

J gene: TRBJ2-2
clone size: few
V gene: TRBV20-1
D gene: TRBD1
CDR3 DNA: TGCAGTGCTAGTACAGGGGGAAGAACCGGGGAGCTGTTTTTT
CDR3 protein: CSASTGGRTGELFF

J gene: TRBJ1-5
clone size: -
V gene: TRBV15
D gene: -
CDR3 DNA: TGTGCCACCAGCAGAGATACAAGGGGGGCGGGCAATCAGCCCCAGCATTTT
CDR3 protein: CATSRDTRGAGNQPQHF

J gene: TRBJ2-5
clone size: few
V gene: TRBV29-1
D gene: -
CDR3 DNA: TGCAGCGTTACCGAGGGGGATGAGACCCAGTACTTC
CDR3 protein: CSVTEGDETQYF

J gene: TRBJ1-1
clone size: few
V gene: TRBV20-1
D gene: -
CDR3 DNA: TGCAGTGCTAGAGCGGCCGGGACTATCAACACTGAAGCTTTCTTT
CDR3 protein: CSARAAGTINTEAFF

J gene: TRBJ2-1
clone size: -
V gene: TRBV2
D gene: -
CDR3 DNA: TGTGCCAGCAGTGGACGATTGGGCTCCTACAATGAGCAGTTCTTC
CDR3 protein: CASSGRLGSYNEQFF

J gene: TRBJ2-1
clone size: -
V gene: TRBV12-3/TRBV12-4
D gene: TRBD2
CDR3 DNA: TGTGCCAGCACACCCTCGACTAGCACTAATGAGCAGTTCTTC
CDR3 protein: CASTPSTSTNEQFF

J gene: TRBJ2-3
clone size: -
V gene: TRBV6-5
D gene: TRBD1
CDR3 DNA: TGTGCCAGCAGTACTGTCCGAACAGGGGGTAACACAGATACGCAGTATTTT
CDR3 protein: CASSTVRTGGNTDTQYF

J gene: TRBJ2-1
clone size: few
V gene: TRBV7-2
D gene: -
CDR3 DNA: TGTGCCAGCAGCCCTCGAGGTCGGGGATCTCACAATGAGCAGTTCTTC
CDR3 protein: CASSPRGRGSHNEQFF

J gene: TRBJ2-1
clone size: -
V gene: TRBV6-6
D gene: -
CDR3 DNA: TGTGCCAGCAGTACCACTTACAGGGAAACCCCCTACAATGAGCAGTTCTTC
CDR3 protein: CASSTTYRETPYNEQFF

J gene: TRBJ2-1
clone size: -
V gene: TRBV9
D gene: -
CDR3 DNA: TGTGCCAGCAGCGCGACGGGACGGGGCAATGAGCAGTTCTTC
CDR3 protein: CASSATGRGNEQFF

J gene: TRBJ2-6
clone size: few
V gene: TRBV7-3
D gene: -
CDR3 DNA: TGTGCCAGCAGCCGCCTAGGGGGAAGATCTGGGGCCAACGTCCTGACTTTC
CDR3 protein: CASSRLGGRSGANVLTF

J gene: TRBJ1-5
clone size: -
V gene: TRBV30
D gene: -
CDR3 DNA: TGTGCCTGGAACTTCAAGGGCAGTAGCAATCAGCCCCAGCATTTT
CDR3 protein: CAWNFKGSSNQPQHF

J gene: TRBJ2-2
clone size: few
V gene: TRBV25-1
D gene: -
CDR3 DNA: TGTGCCAGCAGTGAGGGACACACCGGGGAGCTGTTTTTT
CDR3 protein: CASSEGHTGELFF

J gene: TRBJ1-4
clone size: -
V gene: TRBV4-1
D gene: -
CDR3 DNA: TGCGCCAGCAGCCCCTGGGGGGGGACTAATGAAAAACTGTTTTTT
CDR3 protein: CASSPWGGTNEKLFF

J gene: TRBJ1-2
clone size: -
V gene: TRBV10-3
D gene: TRBD1
CDR3 DNA: TGTGCCATCAGTGAGACAGGGGACTATGGCTACACCTTC
CDR3 protein: CAISETGDYGYTF

J gene: TRBJ1-1
clone size: few
V gene: TRBV4-3
D gene: TRBD1
CDR3 DNA: TGCGCCAGCAGCCAAGATGGAACAGGGGCTAGGTGGGCTTTCTTT
CDR3 protein: CASSQDGTGARWAFF

J gene: TRBJ2-2
clone size: -
V gene: TRBV6-6
D gene: TRBD2
CDR3 DNA: TGTGCCAGCAGTTACTCAGCGGGACGCACCGGGGAGCTGTTTTTT
CDR3 protein: CASSYSAGRTGELFF

J gene: TRBJ1-1
clone size: few
V gene: TRBV4-1
D gene: -
CDR3 DNA: TGCGCCAGCAGCCAAGATGGGCCAAGGGAGGAAGCTTTCTTT
CDR3 protein: CASSQDGPREEAFF

J gene: TRBJ2-7
clone size: many
V gene: TRBV27
D gene: TRBD2
CDR3 DNA: TGTGCCAGCAGTTCGACTAGCGAGGGCTACGAGCAGTACTTC
CDR3 protein: CASSSTSEGYEQYF

J gene: TRBJ2-3
clone size: -
V gene: TRBV2
D gene: -
CDR3 DNA: TGTGCCAGCAGTGAAGTTGGAGCATCGGATACGCAGTATTTT
CDR3 protein: CASSEVGASDTQYF

J gene: TRBJ2-3
clone size: few
V gene: TRBV24-1
D gene: -
CDR3 DNA: TGTGCCACCAGTGACCGACTCTTCGGGACCGGGAGTTTTGGGGATACGCAGTATTTT
CDR3 protein: CATSDRLFGTGSFGDTQYF

J gene: TRBJ2-3
clone size: -
V gene: TRBV11-3
D gene: TRBD2
CDR3 DNA: TGTGCCAGCAGCTTACGGGTGGGGCTAGCGGGAGCAGATACGCAGTATTTT
CDR3 protein: CASSLRVGLAGADTQYF

J gene: TRBJ1-1
clone size: few
V gene: TRBV29-1
D gene: -
CDR3 DNA: TGCAGCGTTGGCGTGGGACTGGGGAACACTGAAGCTTTCTTT
CDR3 protein: CSVGVGLGNTEAFF

J gene: TRBJ2-7
clone size: -
V gene: TRBV5-1
D gene: -
CDR3 DNA: TGCGCCAGCAGCCCTGGACACCTCGAGCAGTACTTC
CDR3 protein: CASSPGHLEQYF

J gene: TRBJ2-7
clone size: few
V gene: TRBV12-3/TRBV12-4
D gene: -
CDR3 DNA: TGTGCCAGCAGCTCACCAGGGGTCTCGGAGCAGTACTTC
CDR3 protein: CASSSPGVSEQYF

J gene: TRBJ1-1
clone size: few
V gene: TRBV6-6
D gene: TRBD1
CDR3 DNA: TGTGCCAGCAGTTTCGGACAGGTGATCACTGAAGCTTTCTTT
CDR3 protein: CASSFGQVITEAFF

J gene: TRBJ1-1
clone size: -
V gene: TRBV12-3/TRBV12-4
D gene: -
CDR3 DNA: TGTGCCAGCAGCCCTCAGGAGGGAGCTGAAGCTTTCTTT
CDR3 protein: CASSPQEGAEAFF

J gene: TRBJ2-1
clone size: -
V gene: TRBV6-5
D gene: TRBD2
CDR3 DNA: TGTGCCAGCAGCCCCTATGGGCGCGGGGGCTCCTACAATGAGCAGTTCTTC
CDR3 protein: CASSPYGRGGSYNEQFF

J gene: TRBJ1-1
clone size: few
V gene: TRBV4-1
D gene: -
CDR3 DNA: TGCGCCAGCAGCCAAGATCGATTCCTGGGCGCTGAAGCTTTCTTT
CDR3 protein: CASSQDRFLGAEAFF

J gene: TRBJ2-7
clone size: -
V gene: TRBV14
D gene: TRBD2
CDR3 DNA: TGTGCCAGCAGCCACGGGAGGGGCATCTACGAGCAGTACTTC
CDR3 protein: CASSHGRGIYEQYF

J gene: TRBJ2-7
clone size: few
V gene: TRBV25-1
D gene: TRBD1
CDR3 DNA: TGTGCCAGCAGTGCTTACCACGACAGGGCTTACGAGCAGTACTTC
CDR3 protein: CASSAYHDRAYEQYF

J gene: TRBJ2-5
clone size: -
V gene: TRBV7-2
D gene: TRBD1
CDR3 DNA: TGTGCCAGCAGCCCTCGGGACAGGTCGGGTGAGACCCAGTACTTC
CDR3 protein: CASSPRDRSGETQYF

J gene: TRBJ2-7
clone size: -
V gene: TRBV7-9
D gene: TRBD1
CDR3 DNA: TGTGCCAGCAGCCGAACGACAGGGACAGGGGGGGAGGAGCAGTACTTC
CDR3 protein: CASSRTTGTGGEEQYF

J gene: TRBJ2-3
clone size: few
V gene: TRBV7-2
D gene: -
CDR3 DNA: TGTGCCAGCAGCTTTGGGGGTTGGGGACCGCAGGCAGATACGCAGTATTTT
CDR3 protein: CASSFGGWGPQADTQYF

J gene: TRBJ2-2
clone size: few
V gene: TRBV6-5
D gene: -
CDR3 DNA: TGTGCCAGCAGTTGGAGCAGGGACGACACCGGGGAGCTGTTTTTT
CDR3 protein: CASSWSRDDTGELFF

J gene: TRBJ2-1
clone size: many
V gene: TRBV5-1
D gene: -
CDR3 DNA: TGCGCCAGCAGCTTGGGCCAGGGTGCCAGTGAGCAGTTCTTC
CDR3 protein: CASSLGQGASEQFF

J gene: TRBJ2-3
clone size: -
V gene: TRBV7-2
D gene: -
CDR3 DNA: TGTGCCAGCAGCTTAGCGGGACATAGCACAGATACGCAGTATTTT
CDR3 protein: CASSLAGHSTDTQYF

J gene: TRBJ2-7
clone size: -
V gene: TRBV6-4
D gene: -
CDR3 DNA: TGTGCCAGCAGCACAGACGTAGGCTACGAGCAGTACTTC
CDR3 protein: CASSTDVGYEQYF

J gene: TRBJ2-1
clone size: -
V gene: TRBV9
D gene: TRBD2
CDR3 DNA: TGTGCCAGCAGCGTAGGTACTAGCGGGAGGTGGAATGAGCAGTTCTTC
CDR3 protein: CASSVGTSGRWNEQFF

J gene: TRBJ2-2
clone size: -
V gene: TRBV7-3
D gene: -
CDR3 DNA: TGTGCCAGCAGCCCGACGGGACGGGCGAACACCGGGGAGCTGTTTTTT
CDR3 protein: CASSPTGRANTGELFF

J gene: TRBJ2-7
clone size: -
V gene: TRBV20-1
D gene: TRBD2
CDR3 DNA: TGCAGTGCTGGTAGCGGGACCTCCTACGAGCAGTACTTC
CDR3 protein: CSAGSGTSYEQYF

J gene: TRBJ1-1
clone size: -
V gene: TRBV6-5
D gene: -
CDR3 DNA: TGTGCCAGCAGTTACTCGAGTGGAGGGACCGTGGGGAACACTGAAGCTTTCTTT
CDR3 protein: CASSYSSGGTVGNTEAFF

J gene: TRBJ2-2
clone size: -
V gene: TRBV6-1
D gene: -
CDR3 DNA: TGTGCCAGCGGAAGGGTGGCAAGGCCCAAAGACGGGGAGCTGTTTTTT
CDR3 protein: CASGRVARPKDGELFF

J gene: TRBJ2-1
clone size: few
V gene: TRBV7-6
D gene: -
CDR3 DNA: TGTGCCAGCAGCTTAGACAGTCTCTACAATGAGCAGTTCTTC
CDR3 protein: CASSLDSLYNEQFF

J gene: TRBJ2-7
clone size: -
V gene: TRBV11-3
D gene: TRBD1
CDR3 DNA: TGTGCCAGCAGCAGTGTCGGGACAGTTAGCTCCTACGAGCAGTACTTC
CDR3 protein: CASSSVGTVSSYEQYF

J gene: TRBJ2-3
clone size: few
V gene: TRBV20-1
D gene: -
CDR3 DNA: TGCAGTGCTAGAGACCTAGCTGTGCGGGTAGATACGCAGTATTTT
CDR3 protein: CSARDLAVRVDTQYF

J gene: TRBJ2-1
clone size: -
V gene: TRBV2
D gene: TRBD2
CDR3 DNA: TGTGCCAGCAGATACCGGACTAGTAAGAATGAGCAGTTCTTC
CDR3 protein: CASRYRTSKNEQFF

J gene: TRBJ1-6
clone size: -
V gene: TRBV5-1
D gene: TRBD1
CDR3 DNA: TGCGCCAGCAGCTTGGGTCTCAGGACAGGGGAGGATTCACCCCTCCACTTT
CDR3 protein: CASSLGLRTGEDSPLHF

J gene: TRBJ2-1
clone size: -
V gene: TRBV7-2
D gene: TRBD1
CDR3 DNA: TGTGCCAGCAGCTTATCGACAGGGTTAACAGATGAGCAGTTCTTC
CDR3 protein: CASSLSTGLTDEQFF

J gene: TRBJ1-2
clone size: -
V gene: TRBV20-1
D gene: -
CDR3 DNA: TGCAGTGCTAGCAGGGGTTCGGGAGGCTACACCTTC
CDR3 protein: CSASRGSGGYTF

J gene: TRBJ2-3
clone size: few
V gene: TRBV4-2
D gene: TRBD2
CDR3 DNA: TGTGCCAGCCGAGCTAGCGGGGTGAACTTAGATACGCAGTATTTT
CDR3 protein: CASRASGVNLDTQYF

J gene: TRBJ2-6
clone size: few
V gene: TRBV5-1
D gene: -
CDR3 DNA: TGCGCCAGCAGCCCGGATCCCTCTGGGGCCAACGTCCTGACTTTC
CDR3 protein: CASSPDPSGANVLTF

J gene: TRBJ2-7
clone size: many
V gene: TRBV5-1
D gene: -
CDR3 DNA: TGCGCCAGCAGCAGAGGACAGACCGCCTACGAGCAGTACTTC
CDR3 protein: CASSRGQTAYEQYF